The 9 T cell receptor beta chains below were found in one sample sequenced in a study of T-cell reconstitution after alpha-beta-depleted transplantation in children. Unique molecular identifiers were incorporated into the prepared TCRbeta library. TCRdb independently ran MiXCR on the PCR reads; one entry per CDR3 protein. The data show around 600,000 distinct CDR3 sequences, with more than 20% seen just once and about 14% held by the top ten. The source material was PBMCs, mostly from graft donor cells, sampled 360 days after TCRalphabeta/CD19-depleted stem cell transplant. The receptors come from a boy younger than two who had a stem cell transplant for acute myeloid leukemia, so the T cells may come from the graft donor.

The chain has TRBV20-1 and TRBJ2-5; D might be TRBD1 (6 bases). CDR3 length: 13 residues. The V and J ends lost 6 bases and 5 bases respectively, with 16 bases between them. Germline CDR1 and CDR2: DFQATT and SNEGSKA (reference sequence). As DNA, the CDR3 is TGCAGTGCCAGATCAGGGGCACCGGAGACCCAGTACTTC. It is translated as CSARSGAPETQYF.

This clonotype has a count of ten or more. The chain combines TRBV12-3 or TRBV12-4 with TRBJ2-4, with TRBD1 as a possible D gene (6 bases). The CDR3 extends over 16 amino acids. V lost 1 base to trimming and J lost 0 bases, with 10 bases between them. The CDR3 bases are TGTGCCAGCAGTTTAGGGACAGATCTAGCCAAAAACATTCAGTACTTC. Amino acid sequence: CASSLGTDLAKNIQYF.

The rearrangement links TRBV25-1 to TRBJ2-6; D call uncertain. Germline V gene data show CDR1 as MGHDK and CDR2 as SYGVNS. The CDR3 loop spans 17 amino acids. Trimming removed 1 base from V and 0 bases from J, with 10 bases in between. As DNA, the CDR3 is TGTGCCAGCAGTGAATCGGGCACCCACTCTGGGGCCAACGTCCTGACTTTC. Its protein is CASSESGTHSGANVLTF.

V gene TRBV20-1 combines with J gene TRBJ1-2; no clear D. This CDR3 comprises 12 residues. CDR1 is DFQATT and CDR2 is SNEGSKA in the germline V gene (reference sequence). The V gene lost 5 bases and the J gene lost 4 bases, with 11 bases spanning the gap. The CDR3 reads CSAARNSYGYTF. In DNA form, the CDR3 reads TGCAGTGCTGCCCGGAACAGCTATGGCTACACCTTC.

This clonotype was detected only a few times. This chain links TRBV6-2 or TRBV6-3 with TRBJ2-5; D remains unclear. The V and J ends lost 0 bases and 9 bases respectively, with 11 bases between them. The CDR3 consists of 13 residues. The germline V gene encodes CDR1 MNHEY and CDR2 SVGEGT. The CDR3 region is CASSYSDGTAQYF. The CDR3 region has the DNA TGTGCCAGCAGTTACTCCGACGGTACGGCCCAGTACTTC.

This clonotype was picked up a small number of times. The chain links TRBV12-3 or TRBV12-4 to TRBJ2-1; the match to TRBD2 covers 14 bases. J was trimmed by 3 bases and V by 6 bases; bases with no gene match: 10. The CDR3 spans 18 residues. The CDR3 DNA reads as TGTGCCAGCAGCCTCGGACTAGCGGGGGGACCCTACTACAATGAGCAGTTCTTC. Its protein product is CASSLGLAGGPYYNEQFF.

The J gene is TRBJ2-1, the V gene TRBV6-1; 11 bases map to TRBD2. CDR3 length: 15 amino acids. Germline loops: CDR1 MNHNS, CDR2 SASEGT. V trimming: 6 bases; J trimming: 7 bases; junction bases outside the gene matches: 8. DNA of the CDR3: TGTGCCAGCAGCATTAGCGGGGGGGCTATAAATGAGCAGTTCTTC. It specifies CASSISGGAINEQFF.

V is TRBV21-1 and J is TRBJ2-1. TRBV21-1 is a pseudogene segment. There are 16 residues in the CDR3. This chain's CDR3 is CASSKTSYRSYNEQFF. CDR3 DNA: TGTGCCAGCAGCAAAACTTCTTATCGTTCCTACAATGAGCAGTTCTTC.

This rearrangement joins TRBV20-1 to TRBJ2-3, with unresolved D. Germline V gene sequence: CDR1 DFQATT, CDR2 SNEGSKA (reference sequence). V was cut by 0 bases and J by 1 base, with 5 bases left in between. The CDR3 loop spans 13 amino acids. The CDR3 DNA reads as TGCAGTGCTAGAGATATTCGCACAGATACGCAGTATTTT. Encoded protein: CSARDIRTDTQYF.